These T cell receptor beta chains were read from a single sample in a study of T cell responses to AZD1222 COVID-19 vaccine. The assay was immunoSEQ multiplex PCR, and TCRdb's table has in-frame clones only and misses some. The data hold approximately 140,000 clones, with around 83% observed a single time. The sequenced sample was peripheral blood, obtained on day 0 of MenACWY control vaccination. The source of these receptors is an adult in good health. The CDR3 runs from the conserved cysteine through the conserved F or W. D genes are given only for firm matches. Clone sizes are given selectively: once, few, many, or a class where the clone is expanded.

D gene,clone size,V gene,J gene,CDR3 DNA,CDR3 protein
NA,NA,TRBV11-2,TRBJ1-1,TGTGCCAGCAATAAAGGGGTCCTAACAGGGACTGAAGCTTTCTTT,CASNKGVLTGTEAFF
NA,NA,TRBV5-1,TRBJ1-1,TGCGCCAGCAGCTTGTATCTGGGGGCGCTTTCGAACACTGAAGCTTTCTTT,CASSLYLGALSNTEAFF
NA,NA,TRBV5-1,TRBJ1-2,TGCGCCAGCAGCTTGGAGGGGCCCCTGTGGGGCTACACCTTC,CASSLEGPLWGYTF
NA,NA,TRBV15,TRBJ2-3,TGTGCCACCAGCAGAGACCGAGGCGGGGGCACAGATACGCAGTATTTT,CATSRDRGGGTDTQYF
NA,NA,TRBV19,TRBJ1-5,TGTGCCAGTAGTTCCGGGAGTGCAAATCAGCCCCAGCATTTT,CASSSGSANQPQHF
NA,NA,TRBV30,TRBJ1-1,TGTGCCTGGAGCTTCGACACGCTGGGAACTGAAGCTTTCTTT,CAWSFDTLGTEAFF
NA,NA,TRBV27,TRBJ2-7,TGTGCCAGCAGTTCCTCCGCCGGGGCAGTAAACTACGAGCAGTACTTC,CASSSSAGAVNYEQYF
NA,NA,TRBV5-1,TRBJ1-4,TGCGCCAGCAGCGCAGGGGCCCCAAATGAAAAACTGTTTTTT,CASSAGAPNEKLFF
NA,NA,TRBV3-1/TRBV3-2,TRBJ1-3,TGTGCCAGCAGCCAAGATGGGTTGTCTACTTCTGGAAACACCATATATTTT,CASSQDGLSTSGNTIYF
NA,NA,TRBV4-1,TRBJ1-5,TGCGCCAGCAGCCTCCGGGGGATTAGCAATCAGCCCCAGCATTTT,CASSLRGISNQPQHF
NA,NA,TRBV4-1,TRBJ1-4,TGCGCCAGCAGCCCCCTTTCAACCCACGGCAATGAAAAACTGTTTTTT,CASSPLSTHGNEKLFF
NA,few,TRBV7-9,TRBJ1-1,TGTGCCAGCAGCTTGGGGACCCTGAACACTGAAGCTTTCTTT,CASSLGTLNTEAFF
NA,NA,TRBV27,TRBJ1-2,TGTGCCAGCAGTGGAGCGGTGGGGCGGCGGGGTGGCTACACCTTC,CASSGAVGRRGGYTF
TRBD1,NA,TRBV19,TRBJ2-5,TGTGCCAGTCGGGACAGGGGGCGCGGGGAGACCCAGTACTTC,CASRDRGRGETQYF
NA,NA,TRBV2,TRBJ2-7,TGTGCCAGCAGTGGGGGGGCGTACTCCTACGAGCAGTACTTC,CASSGGAYSYEQYF
TRBD1,few,TRBV18,TRBJ2-5,TGTGCCAGCTCACCGCTCGGACAGGGGAGTCAAGAGACCCAGTACTTC,CASSPLGQGSQETQYF
NA,NA,TRBV6-6,TRBJ1-5,TGTGCCAGCAGTTACAGACGGAGCAATCAGCCCCAGCATTTT,CASSYRRSNQPQHF
NA,few,TRBV5-1,TRBJ2-3,TGCGCCAGCAGCTTGATGTGGGGGTACACAGATACGCAGTATTTT,CASSLMWGYTDTQYF
NA,NA,TRBV2,TRBJ2-3,TGTGCCAGCAGTGAACAGGCAGGGGTGTTGGATACGCAGTATTTT,CASSEQAGVLDTQYF
NA,NA,TRBV3-1/TRBV3-2,TRBJ2-2,TGTGCCAGCAGCCAAGAGGGGCGACTGGGGGAGCTGTTTTTT,CASSQEGRLGELFF